The 8 T cell receptor beta chains below come from one sample, sequenced in a study of T cell responses to AZD1222 COVID-19 vaccine. Generated by immunoSEQ multiplex PCR, the TCRdb table keeps only in-frame clones and is missing some. The sample consists of roughly 190,000 clones, just over 90% of them appearing once. The sample here was peripheral blood, taken 28 days after the second AZD1222 dose. The source is an adult who received the AZD1222 COVID-19 vaccine.

This sequence joins TRBV5-1 and TRBJ2-1, with D tentatively TRBD1 or TRBD2 (5 bases each). Trimming took off 0 bases at V and 7 bases at J, with 11 bases between the two ends. The germline gives CDR1 SGHRS, CDR2 YFSETQ. The CDR3 has 14 residues. The chain's CDR3 is CASSLAGLGNEQFF. The CDR3 nucleotides are TGCGCCAGCAGCTTGGCGGGGCTGGGGAATGAGCAGTTCTTC.

The J gene is TRBJ1-2, the V gene TRBV6-5; 7 bases align to TRBD1. The CDR3 has 15 amino acids. Germline CDR1 MNHEY, CDR2 SVGAGI. Unmatched junction bases numbered 13, after V lost 7 bases and J lost 5 bases. Here the CDR3 DNA reads TGTGCCAGCACCAACGGGGAGGGGGCCCAGTATGGCTACACCTTC. Residues: CASTNGEGAQYGYTF.

V is TRBV19 and J is TRBJ2-4, with 7 nucleotides matching TRBD2. The V segment lost 5 bases and the J segment 7 bases; nucleotides outside the gene matches: 5. CDR1 LNHDA and CDR2 SQIVND come from the germline V gene (reference sequence). The CDR3 consists of 13 residues. The CDR3 reads CASSREDLNIQYF. The DNA for the CDR3 is TGTGCCAGTAGTCGGGAGGACCTTAACATTCAGTACTTC.

This chain links TRBV5-5 with TRBJ2-1, with 9 bases that match TRBD2. The V gene's germline CDR1 is SGHKS and CDR2 YYEKEE (reference sequence). V was pared by 2 bases and J by 6 bases, with 9 bases of the junction left unmatched. This CDR3 has 16 residues. CDR3 sequence reads: CASSFLGGGAGNEQFF. CDR3 nucleotide sequence: TGTGCCAGCAGCTTCCTCGGCGGGGGGGCCGGCAATGAGCAGTTCTTC.

The gene calls are TRBV4-1 and TRBJ2-7; TRBD1 is a possible D gene (5 bases). V was clipped by 1 base and J by 0 bases, with 13 bases between them. This CDR3 is 16 amino acids long. Germline CDR1 reads MGHRA; CDR2 reads YSYEKL. The CDR3: CASSQVATASSYEQYF. The CDR3 bases are TGCGCCAGCAGCCAAGTGGCGACAGCCAGCTCCTACGAGCAGTACTTC.

This chain connects TRBV5-1 to TRBJ1-1; tentative D call: TRBD1 (6 bases). Germline lookup yields CDR1 SGHRS and CDR2 YFSETQ. V was pared by 2 bases and J by 0 bases, with 20 bases between. The CDR3 extends over 18 amino acids. The CDR3 here is CASSFNPGAELMNTEAFF. CDR3 sequence (DNA): TGCGCCAGCAGCTTTAATCCAGGGGCCGAATTAATGAACACTGAAGCTTTCTTT.

The chain couples TRBV6-5 to TRBJ2-1; D could derive from TRBD1 or TRBD2 (6 bases each). CDR1 is MNHEY and CDR2 is SVGAGI in the germline V gene. Trimming stripped 2 bases from V and 6 bases from J, with 14 bases between. The length of the CDR3 is 15 residues. CDR3 loop: CASSYGGRVVNEQFF. In nucleotides, the CDR3 is TGTGCCAGCAGTTACGGGGGGCGCGTGGTCAATGAGCAGTTCTTC.

The chain has TRBV9 and TRBJ1-4, with D uncertain. Germline assignment: CDR1 SGDLS and CDR2 YYNGEE. This CDR3 region has 17 residues. The germline V and J ends were trimmed by 0 bases and 0 bases, with 12 bases remaining between them. CDR3 sequence (DNA): TGTGCCAGCAGCGTAGGTTTTGCCGAGACAACTAATGAAAAACTGTTTTTT. Translated: CASSVGFAETTNEKLFF.